Below, 8 T cell receptor beta chains from the same sample are listed, as sequenced in a study of cytomegalovirus exposure and HLA in healthy donors. The PCR employed 60 Vbeta primers together with 13 Jbeta primers. The data were produced by immunoSEQ multiplex PCR, yet TCRdb's version contains in-frame clones alone and is incomplete. The table has more than 200,000 clones, 60% to 80% seen once; the top ten hold 1.8%. Sequencing was done on a sample of PBMCs. The receptors shown here come from a male donor in good health and CMV-seronegative.

The chain carries TRBV6-5 and TRBJ1-2, with 8 bases aligning to TRBD1. CDR1 is MNHEY, CDR2 SVGAGI, per germline. This CDR3 contains 13 residues. The junction had 3 bases not matched to a gene; V was cut back by 4 bases and J by 5 bases. CDR3 amino acids: CASSWTGRYGYTF. The CDR3 DNA follows: TGTGCCAGCAGTTGGACAGGGCGGTATGGCTACACCTTC.

The table lists this clone with a count of one. V gene TRBV5-4 combines with J gene TRBJ2-5, with 8 bases lining up with TRBD2. Germline V CDR1 and CDR2: SGHNT, YYREEE (reference sequence). The CDR3 length is 15 residues. The trim removed 1 base at V and 5 bases at J, leaving 7 bases unmatched. The CDR3 reads CASSLQAGGGETQYF. In nucleotides, the CDR3 is TGTGCCAGCAGCTTGCAGGCGGGGGGAGGGGAGACCCAGTACTTC.

The chain carries TRBV7-8 and TRBJ2-1; TRBD2 aligns across 7 bases. Germline CDR1 is SGHVS and CDR2 is FQNEAQ. Trimming cost V 2 bases and J 13 bases; bases outside gene matches: 17. The length of the CDR3 is 16 residues. As DNA, the CDR3 is TGTGCCAGCAGCTTACGGGGACCGGGGGGATCTTCAGGTCAGTTCTTC. Amino acids: CASSLRGPGGSSGQFF.

This clone was counted once. This sequence joins TRBV5-6 and TRBJ2-3; the match to TRBD2 covers 9 bases. The CDR3 runs to 17 residues. Germline V gene data show CDR1 as SGHDT and CDR2 as YYEEEE. V was pared by 1 base and J by 0 bases, with 6 bases of the junction left unmatched. The CDR3 nucleotides are TGTGCCAGCAGCTTGATCAGCGGGAGGCGGAGCACAGATACGCAGTATTTT. Amino acid sequence: CASSLISGRRSTDTQYF.

This clone has only one observation. V and J are TRBV27 and TRBJ2-7; possibly TRBD1 for D (5 bases). V lost 2 bases and J 2 bases, leaving 10 bases between the germline ends. Germline loops: CDR1 MNHEY, CDR2 SMNVEV (reference sequence). This CDR3 region has 14 residues. This CDR3 is CASSLKGVPYEQYF. In DNA form, the CDR3 reads TGTGCCAGCAGTTTAAAAGGGGTTCCCTACGAGCAGTACTTC.

This clone was seen a single time. The chain combines TRBV4-3 with TRBJ2-3, with 9 bases aligning to TRBD2. The germline V gene has CDR1 LGHNA and CDR2 YSLEER. After removal of 1 base from V and 2 bases from J, the junction contained 4 bases not matched to a gene. The CDR3 totals 16 residues. The CDR3 region is CASSQGSGGYTDTQYF. The DNA for the CDR3 is TGCGCCAGCAGCCAAGGCAGCGGGGGGTACACAGATACGCAGTATTTT.

The rearrangement links TRBV9 to TRBJ2-3; 9 bases are a match to TRBD2. There are 18 residues in the CDR3. Germline V gives CDR1 SGDLS, CDR2 YYNGEE. V lost 4 bases to trimming and J lost 1 base; unmatched junction nucleotides: 13. CDR3: CASSLEGAGGLRTDTQYF. The CDR3 nucleotides are TGTGCCAGCAGCCTAGAGGGGGCGGGAGGGCTACGCACAGATACGCAGTATTTT.

The rearrangement links TRBV4-3 to TRBJ2-1; TRBD2 matches at 7 bases. The V gene's germline CDR1 is LGHNA and CDR2 YSLEER. CDR3 length equals 17 residues. V shed 4 bases, J shed 5 bases, and the junction held 14 bases outside the gene matches. DNA for the CDR3: TGCGCCAGCAGCCTATTAGCGGGCGGGACCTCTGACAATGAGCAGTTCTTC. It codes for CASSLLAGGTSDNEQFF.